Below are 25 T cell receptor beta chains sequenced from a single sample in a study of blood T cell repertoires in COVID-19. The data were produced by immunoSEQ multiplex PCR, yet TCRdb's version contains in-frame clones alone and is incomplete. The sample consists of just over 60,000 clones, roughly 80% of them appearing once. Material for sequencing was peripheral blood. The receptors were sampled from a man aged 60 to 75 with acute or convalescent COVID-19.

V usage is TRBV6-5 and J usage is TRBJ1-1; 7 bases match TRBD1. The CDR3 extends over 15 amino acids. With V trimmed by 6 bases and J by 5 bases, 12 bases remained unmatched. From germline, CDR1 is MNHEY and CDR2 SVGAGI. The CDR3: CASSFGGGTETEAFF. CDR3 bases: TGTGCCAGCAGCTTTGGAGGTGGGACAGAGACTGAAGCTTTCTTT.

The chain's CDR3 is CASSLELRGRLEGYTF. The CDR3 DNA reads as TGTGCCAGCAGCTTGGAGCTCCGGGGGAGGCTAGAAGGCTACACCTTC. V and J are TRBV5-6 and TRBJ1-2; D possibly corresponds to TRBD1 (5 bases). The CDR3 sequence is 16 residues long. V shed 0 bases and J shed 8 bases, with 20 bases lying between them. The germline gives CDR1 SGHDT, CDR2 YYEEEE.

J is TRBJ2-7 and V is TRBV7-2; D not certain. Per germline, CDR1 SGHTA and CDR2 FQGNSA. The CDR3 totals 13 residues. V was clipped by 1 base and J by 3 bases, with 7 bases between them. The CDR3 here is CASSLDRLYEQYF. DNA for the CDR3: TGTGCCAGCAGCTTAGACCGACTCTACGAGCAGTACTTC.

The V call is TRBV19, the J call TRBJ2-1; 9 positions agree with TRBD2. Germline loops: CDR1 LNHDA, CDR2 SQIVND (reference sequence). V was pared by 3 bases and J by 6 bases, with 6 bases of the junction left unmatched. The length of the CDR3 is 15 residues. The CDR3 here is CASSIPSGVGNEQFF. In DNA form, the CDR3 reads TGTGCCAGTAGTATCCCTAGCGGGGTGGGCAATGAGCAGTTCTTC.

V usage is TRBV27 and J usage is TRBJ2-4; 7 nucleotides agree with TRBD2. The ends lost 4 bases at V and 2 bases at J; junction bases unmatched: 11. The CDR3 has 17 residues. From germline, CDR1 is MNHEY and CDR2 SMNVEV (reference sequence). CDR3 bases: TGTGCCAGCAGTTCGCTAGCCGGGGGGTATACCAAAAACATTCAGTACTTC. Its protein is CASSSLAGGYTKNIQYF.

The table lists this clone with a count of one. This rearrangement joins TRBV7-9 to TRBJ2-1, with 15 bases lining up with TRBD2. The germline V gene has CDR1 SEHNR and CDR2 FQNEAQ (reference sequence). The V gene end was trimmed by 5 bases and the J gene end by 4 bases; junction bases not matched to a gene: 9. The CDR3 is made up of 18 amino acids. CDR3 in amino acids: CASSRGLAGGTYYNEQFF. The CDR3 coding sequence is TGTGCCAGCAGCCGGGGACTAGCGGGAGGAACCTATTACAATGAGCAGTTCTTC.

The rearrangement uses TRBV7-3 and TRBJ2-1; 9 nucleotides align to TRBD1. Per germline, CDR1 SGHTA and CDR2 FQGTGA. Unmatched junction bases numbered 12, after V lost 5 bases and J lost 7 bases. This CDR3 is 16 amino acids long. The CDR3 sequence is CASSLGQGTGSNEQFF. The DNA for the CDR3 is TGTGCCAGCAGCCTAGGACAGGGGACGGGATCTAATGAGCAGTTCTTC.

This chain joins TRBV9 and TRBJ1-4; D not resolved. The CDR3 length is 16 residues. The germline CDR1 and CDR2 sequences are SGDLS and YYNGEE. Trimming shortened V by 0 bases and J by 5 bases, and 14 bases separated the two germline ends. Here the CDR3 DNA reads TGTGCCAGCAGCGTAGAGTGGGGAGCCTTAAATGAAAAACTGTTTTTT. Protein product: CASSVEWGALNEKLFF. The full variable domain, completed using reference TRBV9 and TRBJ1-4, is DSGVTQTPKHLITATGQRVTLRCSPRSGDLSVYWYQQSLDQGLQFLIQYYNGEERAKGNILERFSAQQFPDLHSELNLSSLELGDSALYFCASSVEWGALNEKLFFGSGTQLSVL.

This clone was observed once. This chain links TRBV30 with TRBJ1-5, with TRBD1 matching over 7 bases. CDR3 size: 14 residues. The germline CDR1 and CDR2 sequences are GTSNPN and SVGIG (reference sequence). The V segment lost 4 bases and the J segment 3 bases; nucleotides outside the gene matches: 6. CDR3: CAWTTGDSNQPQHF. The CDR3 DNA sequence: TGTGCCTGGACCACAGGGGACTCCAATCAGCCCCAGCATTTT. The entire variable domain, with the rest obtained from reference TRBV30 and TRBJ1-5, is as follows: SQTIHQWPATLVQPVGSPLSLECTVEGTSNPNLYWYRQAAGRGLQLLFYSVGIGQISSEVPQNLSASRPQDRQFILSSKKLLLSDSGFYLCAWTTGDSNQPQHFGDGTRLSIL.

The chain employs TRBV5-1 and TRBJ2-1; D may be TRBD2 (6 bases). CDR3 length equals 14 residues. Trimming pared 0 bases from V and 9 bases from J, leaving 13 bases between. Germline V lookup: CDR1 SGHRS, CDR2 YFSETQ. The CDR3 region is CASSLDGRRAEQFF. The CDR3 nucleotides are TGCGCCAGCAGCTTGGACGGTAGGAGGGCTGAGCAGTTCTTC.

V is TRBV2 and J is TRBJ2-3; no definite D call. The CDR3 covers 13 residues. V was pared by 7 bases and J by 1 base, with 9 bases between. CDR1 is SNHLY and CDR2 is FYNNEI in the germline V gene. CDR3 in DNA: TGTGCCAGCAAGGAGACTCGCACAGATACGCAGTATTTT. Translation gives CASKETRTDTQYF.

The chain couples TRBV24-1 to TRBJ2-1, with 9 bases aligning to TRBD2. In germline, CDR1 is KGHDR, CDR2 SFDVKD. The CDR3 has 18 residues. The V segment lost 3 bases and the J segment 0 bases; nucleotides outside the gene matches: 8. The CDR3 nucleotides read TGTGCCACCAGTGATCGGCGGCCTAGCGGGACCTCCTACAATGAGCAGTTCTTC. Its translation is CATSDRRPSGTSYNEQFF.

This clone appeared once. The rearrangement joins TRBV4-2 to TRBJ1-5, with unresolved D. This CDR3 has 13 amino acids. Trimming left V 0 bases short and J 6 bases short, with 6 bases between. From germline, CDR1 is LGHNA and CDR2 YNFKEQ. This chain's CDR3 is CASSQDHSQPQHF. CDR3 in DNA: TGTGCCAGCAGCCAAGATCACAGTCAGCCCCAGCATTTT.

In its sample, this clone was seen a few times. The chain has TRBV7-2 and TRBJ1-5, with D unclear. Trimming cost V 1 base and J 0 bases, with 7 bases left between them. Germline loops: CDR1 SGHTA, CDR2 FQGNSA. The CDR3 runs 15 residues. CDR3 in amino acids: CASSLVGSSNQPQHF. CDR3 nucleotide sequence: TGTGCCAGCAGCTTAGTGGGCAGTAGCAATCAGCCCCAGCATTTT.

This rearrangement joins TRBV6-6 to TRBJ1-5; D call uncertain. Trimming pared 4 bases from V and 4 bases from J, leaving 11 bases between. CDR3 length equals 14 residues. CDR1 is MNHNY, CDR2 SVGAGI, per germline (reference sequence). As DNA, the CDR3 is TGTGCCAGCAGTTCCAAAACACCGAATCAGCCCCAGCATTTT. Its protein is CASSSKTPNQPQHF.

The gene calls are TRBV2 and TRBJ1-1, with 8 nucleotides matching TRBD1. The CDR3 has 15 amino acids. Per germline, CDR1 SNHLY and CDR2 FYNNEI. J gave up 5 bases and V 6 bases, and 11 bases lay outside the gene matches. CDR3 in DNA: TGTGCCAGCAGCCCGTGGACAGGGTGGGAGACTGAAGCTTTCTTT. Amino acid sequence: CASSPWTGWETEAFF.

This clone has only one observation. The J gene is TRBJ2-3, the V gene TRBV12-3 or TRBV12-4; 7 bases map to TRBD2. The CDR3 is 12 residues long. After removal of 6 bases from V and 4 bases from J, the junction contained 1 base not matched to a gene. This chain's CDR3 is CASRLAADTQYF. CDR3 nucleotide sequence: TGTGCCAGCAGGCTAGCGGCAGATACGCAGTATTTT.

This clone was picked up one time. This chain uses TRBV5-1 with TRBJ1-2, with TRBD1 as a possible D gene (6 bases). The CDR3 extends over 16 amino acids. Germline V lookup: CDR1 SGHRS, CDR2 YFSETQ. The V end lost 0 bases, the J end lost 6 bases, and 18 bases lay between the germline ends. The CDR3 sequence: CASSLAPGQPWDGYTF. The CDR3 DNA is TGCGCCAGCAGCTTGGCTCCGGGACAACCTTGGGATGGCTACACCTTC.

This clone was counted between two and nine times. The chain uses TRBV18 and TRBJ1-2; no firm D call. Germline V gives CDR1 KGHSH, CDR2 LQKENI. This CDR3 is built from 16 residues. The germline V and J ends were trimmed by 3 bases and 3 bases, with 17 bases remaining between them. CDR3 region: CASSPIVTVTDYGYTF. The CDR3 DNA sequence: TGTGCCAGCTCACCCATAGTCACGGTTACCGACTATGGCTACACCTTC.

The CDR3 coding sequence is TGTGCCAGCAGTTTCGTGCAGGGAGGAAATCAGCCCCAGCATTTT. Translated, it gives CASSFVQGGNQPQHF. This sequence joins TRBV28 and TRBJ1-5; D might be TRBD1 (5 bases). Trimming cost V 3 bases and J 4 bases, with 13 bases left between them. Germline V CDR1 and CDR2: MDHEN, SYDVKM. CDR3 length equals 15 residues.

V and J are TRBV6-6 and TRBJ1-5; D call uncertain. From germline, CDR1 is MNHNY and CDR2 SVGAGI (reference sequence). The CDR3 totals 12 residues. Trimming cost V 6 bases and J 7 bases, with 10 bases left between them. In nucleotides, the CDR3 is TGTGCCAGCAGGTACGCCGAGCAGCCCCAGCATTTT. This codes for CASRYAEQPQHF.

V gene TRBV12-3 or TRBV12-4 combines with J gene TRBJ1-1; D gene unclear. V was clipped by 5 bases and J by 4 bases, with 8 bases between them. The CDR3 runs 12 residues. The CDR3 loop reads CASSLGVTEAFF. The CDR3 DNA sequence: TGTGCCAGCAGTCTGGGAGTCACTGAAGCTTTCTTT.

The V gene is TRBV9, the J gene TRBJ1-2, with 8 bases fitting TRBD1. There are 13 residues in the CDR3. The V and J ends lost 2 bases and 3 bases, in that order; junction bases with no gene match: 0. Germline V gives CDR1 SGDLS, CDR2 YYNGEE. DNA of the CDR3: TGTGCCAGCAGCGTGGACAGGGACTATGGCTACACCTTC. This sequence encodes CASSVDRDYGYTF. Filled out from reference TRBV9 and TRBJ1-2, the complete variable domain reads DSGVTQTPKHLITATGQRVTLRCSPRSGDLSVYWYQQSLDQGLQFLIQYYNGEERAKGNILERFSAQQFPDLHSELNLSSLELGDSALYFCASSVDRDYGYTFGSGTRLTVV.

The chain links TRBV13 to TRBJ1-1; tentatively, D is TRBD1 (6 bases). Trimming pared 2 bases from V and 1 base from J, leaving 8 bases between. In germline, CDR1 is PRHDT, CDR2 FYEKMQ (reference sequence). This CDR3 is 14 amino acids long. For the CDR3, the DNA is TGTGCCAGCAGCTTAAGCAGGGGGAACACTGAAGCTTTCTTT. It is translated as CASSLSRGNTEAFF.

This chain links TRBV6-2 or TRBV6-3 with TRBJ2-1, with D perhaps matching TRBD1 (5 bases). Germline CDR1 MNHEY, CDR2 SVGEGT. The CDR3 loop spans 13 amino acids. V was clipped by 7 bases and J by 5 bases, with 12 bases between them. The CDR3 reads CASTPDIHNEQFF. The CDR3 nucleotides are TGTGCCAGCACCCCGGACATCCACAATGAGCAGTTCTTC.